This T cell receptor beta chain was profiled in a study of shared clonotypes between healthy human individuals. The CDR3 contains 17 residues. Germline CDR1 reads ENHRY; CDR2 reads SYGVKD. Trimming at V came to 0 bases and at J to 2 bases, leaving 4 bases not matched to a gene. On this clone itself: The antigen remains undetermined.

Measured with immunoSEQ multiplex PCR; TCRdb has only the in-frame clones, and not every one. The sample carries nearly 500,000 clones, over 60% recorded once. General study points: Investigators expected sequencing depth to affect clonotype sharing among donors.

The TCR was taken from a woman in her forties in good health. Some clones in this sample may be carry-over from other donors' samples. V gene TRBV10-3 combines with J gene TRBJ2-6; 7 bases fit TRBD1. The sequencing sample was made of PBMCs. The CDR3: CAISESPTGAGANVLTF. The CDR3 region has the DNA TGTGCCATCAGTGAGTCCCCAACAGGGGCTGGGGCCAACGTCCTGACTTTC.